The rows below give T cell receptor beta chains drawn from one sample of a study of human T cells and chemical hapten exposure. TCRdb reanalysed the RACE reads using MiXCR and keeps one entry per CDR3 protein. The table has a few hundred thousand distinct CDR3 sequences, 4% to 5.5% seen once. Sequencing used whole blood, obtained in connection with sensitization to the hapten diphenylcyclopropenone (DPC). These receptor sequences come from a woman between 45 and 60 years old with alopecia areata. Some clones in this sample may be carry-over from other donors' samples. The CDR3 runs from the conserved cysteine through the conserved F or W. Each record gives: J gene, clone size, D gene, V gene, CDR3 DNA, CDR3 protein. A D gene is named only where the DNA matches it firmly. Expanded clones get a size class; other rows say once, few or many, or leave the size out.

>TRBJ2-7|few|-|TRBV20-1
TGCAGTGCTAGACGGGGGAATTACGAGCAGTACTTC
CSARRGNYEQYF
>TRBJ1-5|-|TRBD1|TRBV7-8
TGTGCCAGCAGCTTCCGGGACAGGGGCCCAGGGAATAGCAATCAGCCCCAGCATTTT
CASSFRDRGPGNSNQPQHF
>TRBJ2-3|few|-|TRBV5-4
TGTGCCAGCAGCTTGGAACTTCCCACCACAGATACGCAGTATTTT
CASSLELPTTDTQYF
>TRBJ1-2|-|TRBD1|TRBV2
TGTGCCAGCAGTGGGGACAGGGTAGGCGGCCACACCTTC
CASSGDRVGGHTF
>TRBJ2-7|-|-|TRBV5-1
TGCGCCAGCAGCCTCAGCAGCGGAGCCATTAACGAGCAGTACTTC
CASSLSSGAINEQYF
>TRBJ1-1|many|-|TRBV10-2
TGCGCCAGCAGGCGGGACGTCATCCGAAGGGACACTGAAGCTTTCTTT
CASRRDVIRRDTEAFF
>TRBJ2-1|-|TRBD1|TRBV6-5
TGTGCCAGCAGTTACTCCGGGACAGGTTACAATGAGCAGTTCTTC
CASSYSGTGYNEQFF
>TRBJ2-7|few|-|TRBV10-2
TGCGCCAGCAGGCCGACCGGCCCCACCTCCTACGAGCAGTACTTC
CASRPTGPTSYEQYF
>TRBJ2-5|many|-|TRBV7-9
TGTGCCAGCAGCGTCCAGGGGCAAGAGACCCAGTACTTC
CASSVQGQETQYF
>TRBJ1-2|many|-|TRBV6-5
TGTGCCATAAGCCCAGGCGGTCGTGGCTACACCTTC
CAISPGGRGYTF
>TRBJ2-1|many|-|TRBV6-6
TGTGCCAGCAGTCTACCGCCGGGGAATCACAATGAGCAGTTCTTC
CASSLPPGNHNEQFF
>TRBJ1-4|few|-|TRBV7-2
TGTGCCAGCAGCAAAGGAGGGCGTGAAAAACTGTTTTTT
CASSKGGREKLFF
>TRBJ1-5|-|-|TRBV28
TGTGCCTGCAGCTCCTCCAATCAGCCCCAGCATTTT
CACSSSNQPQHF
>TRBJ1-1|many|-|TRBV20-1
TGCAGTGCCCTGGGACGTTCTCACACTGAAGCTTTCTTT
CSALGRSHTEAFF
>TRBJ2-3|-|-|TRBV2
TGTGCCAGCAGTTTCGCGAACTCAGATACGCAGTATTTT
CASSFANSDTQYF
>TRBJ1-5|many|-|TRBV28
TGTGCCAGCAAAGAGGACTGGCGAGGAGGCAATCAGCCCCAGCATTTT
CASKEDWRGGNQPQHF
>TRBJ1-2|-|TRBD1|TRBV28
TGTGCCAGCAGTTGGGACAGGGGGGGAGGCTACACCTTC
CASSWDRGGGYTF
>TRBJ1-6|many|TRBD1|TRBV10-2
TGCGCCAGCAGGCCCCCGGGACAGAATAATTCACCCCTCCACTTT
CASRPPGQNNSPLHF
>TRBJ2-3|few|TRBD2|TRBV3-1
TGTGCCAGCAGCCCGACTAGCGGACCCAGGGATACGCAGTATTTT
CASSPTSGPRDTQYF
>TRBJ2-7|many|TRBD1|TRBV7-6
TGTGCCAGCAGCGACGGACAGGCCTACGAGCAGTACTTC
CASSDGQAYEQYF
>TRBJ1-2|-|TRBD1|TRBV6-6
TGTGCCAGCATCAAGGGACAGGCGAAAGCTAACTATGGCTACACCTTC
CASIKGQAKANYGYTF
>TRBJ2-4|few|TRBD1|TRBV3-1
TGTGCCAGCAGCCACAGGCATGACAGGGATACTTTAGCCAAAAACATTCAGTACTTC
CASSHRHDRDTLAKNIQYF
>TRBJ2-7|-|TRBD2|TRBV20-1
TGCAGTGCTAGAGCGGGGGGGAGTGCCCCCTACGAGCAGTACTTC
CSARAGGSAPYEQYF
>TRBJ2-3|few|-|TRBV2
TGTGCCAGCAGTGAAGTGGGGCTTAGCACAGATACGCAGTATTTT
CASSEVGLSTDTQYF
>TRBJ2-3|few|-|TRBV7-7
TGTGCCAGCAGCTTAAAACCGGGAGATACGCAGTATTTT
CASSLKPGDTQYF
>TRBJ2-1|many|TRBD2|TRBV2
TGTGCCAGCAGTACCCGGGACTACACCAATGAGCAGTTCTTC
CASSTRDYTNEQFF
>TRBJ2-3|many|-|TRBV5-1
TGCGCCAGCAGCTTGTCCCTAGCAAAGACAGATACGCAGTATTTT
CASSLSLAKTDTQYF
>TRBJ1-3|many|-|TRBV29-1
TGCAGCGTACTGGCTGGAAACACCATATATTTT
CSVLAGNTIYF
>TRBJ2-3|many|-|TRBV29-1
TGCAGCGTTGAAAGGCAGAACACAGATACGCAGTATTTT
CSVERQNTDTQYF
>TRBJ1-2|-|-|TRBV28
TGTGCCAGCAGCGAAGACGATGGCTACACCTTC
CASSEDDGYTF
>TRBJ1-1|many|-|TRBV5-1
TGCGCCAGCAGCTTTTTATGGGAAACTGAAGCTTTCTTT
CASSFLWETEAFF
>TRBJ2-1|few|-|TRBV5-1
TGCGCCAGCAGCTTGGACGGGGGAAATGGTGAGCAGTTCTTC
CASSLDGGNGEQFF
>TRBJ2-5|-|-|TRBV21-1
TGTGCCAGCAGCAAAGAATACCCCCAGAGGGAGACACAGTACTTC
CASSKEYPQRETQYF
>TRBJ1-1|many|-|TRBV6-6
TGTGCCAGCAGTCTTTCTACGGTGAACACTGAAGCTTTCTTT
CASSLSTVNTEAFF
>TRBJ1-1|many|-|TRBV20-1
TGCAGTGCTTTTTACAGGGTGCCTTTCTTT
CSAFYRVPFF
>TRBJ2-7|many|-|TRBV4-1
TGCGCCAGCAGCCAAGATGGGGGTTTCCAGTACTTC
CASSQDGGFQYF
>TRBJ2-3|many|TRBD2|TRBV7-3
TGTGCCAGCAGCTTACGAGGCCTAGCGGGGAGGACAGATACGCAGTATTTT
CASSLRGLAGRTDTQYF
>TRBJ1-1|many|-|TRBV7-2
TGTGCCAGCAGCTTAAACAGGCTAATGAACACTGAAGCTTTCTTT
CASSLNRLMNTEAFF
>TRBJ1-1|many|-|TRBV5-1
TGCGCCAGCAGCCAACAGCTGAACACTGAAGCTTTCTTT
CASSQQLNTEAFF
>TRBJ1-5|many|TRBD1|TRBV27
TGTGCCAGCAGTTCTAAGACAGGGGTGGAGAATCAGCCCCAGCATTTT
CASSSKTGVENQPQHF